This T cell receptor (beta chain) stems from a study of T cells in Graves' hyperthyroidism and ophthalmopathy. Study-wide results and limits: In blood, most of the thyroid clonotypes expanded above 0.001 were also present.

Newly diagnosed patients aged 18 to 65 had hyperthyroidism of under 2 months' duration. PBMCs were derived from about 10 ml fresh peripheral blood. There were TCR beta CDR3 regions amplified from RNA transcripts. Carried out on the TCR CDR3, a first-round RT-PCR used the HTBI primer set. TCRdb fed the multiplex PCR reads into MiXCR, producing one record per CDR3 protein. The sample consists of roughly 380,000 distinct CDR3 sequences, approximately 15% of them appearing once. The CDR3 totals 12 residues. The germline V gene encodes CDR1 SGHRS and CDR2 YFSETQ. V was shortened by 0 bases and J by 5 bases, with 6 bases between the two germline ends. This clonotype has only a few counts. As yet, its antigen is unknown.

V is TRBV5-1 and J is TRBJ2-7, with D unresolved. Material for sequencing was blood. This TCR came from a woman aged 55-69 years with Graves' hyperthyroidism. The CDR3 DNA sequence: TGCGCCAGCAGCTTGGGGTGGGACGAGCAGTACTTC. The encoded protein is CASSLGWDEQYF.